The 22 T cell receptor beta chains below were found in one sample sequenced in a study of blood T cell repertoires in COVID-19. Sequencing was performed with immunoSEQ multiplex PCR; in TCRdb, only in-frame clones are kept and a portion is missing. The sample gives tens of thousands of clones, over 80% of which show up once; about two fifths is in the top ten. Sequenced input: peripheral blood. These receptor sequences come from a human donor in a cohort sampled during active COVID-19.

This clone was seen only a few times. This chain joins TRBV28 and TRBJ1-5; TRBD1 might be the D (5 bases). The CDR3 covers 15 residues. Trimming pared 1 base from V and 4 bases from J, leaving 11 bases between. Per germline, CDR1 MDHEN and CDR2 SYDVKM. The CDR3 is CASSLSGFGNQPQHF. The CDR3 DNA reads TGTGCCAGCAGTTTATCAGGGTTCGGGAATCAGCCCCAGCATTTT.

This CDR3 reads CASSQGLAGGLKQFF. The CDR3 bases are TGTGCCAGCAGCCAAGGCCTAGCGGGGGGGCTTAAGCAGTTCTTC. The chain joins TRBV3-1 (or the pseudogene TRBV3-2) to TRBJ2-1, with 12 bases that match TRBD2. Germline V gene sequence: CDR1 LGHDT, CDR2 YNNKEL (reference sequence). The CDR3 covers 15 residues. V lost 1 base to trimming and J lost 11 bases; unmatched junction nucleotides: 6.

This chain connects TRBV19 to TRBJ2-2; D is perhaps TRBD2 (5 bases). Trimming cost V 1 base and J 0 bases, with 6 bases left between them. The CDR3 is made up of 15 amino acids. The germline V gene encodes CDR1 LNHDA and CDR2 SQIVND (reference sequence). The CDR3 DNA reads TGTGCCAGTAGTATAGCGGGGTCGAACACCGGGGAGCTGTTTTTT. It is translated as CASSIAGSNTGELFF.

This clone came up once. The chain recombines TRBV9 with TRBJ1-2; the match to TRBD1 covers 9 bases. CDR3 length: 13 amino acids. Looked up from germline, CDR1 is SGDLS and CDR2 is YYNGEE. With 3 bases clipped from V and 14 bases from J, the junction kept 11 bases outside the gene matches. This chain's CDR3 is CASSAPGQGLCTF. In DNA form, the CDR3 reads TGTGCCAGCAGCGCACCGGGACAGGGCCTTTGTACCTTC.

The chain couples TRBV5-6 to TRBJ2-5; unclear D gene. The CDR3 has 14 amino acids. V was trimmed by 0 bases and J by 6 bases, leaving 12 bases between them. CDR1 is SGHDT and CDR2 is YYEEEE in the germline V gene. The DNA for the CDR3 is TGTGCCAGCAGCTTGGCAGGCCCATTGAAGACCCAGTACTTC. This gives the protein CASSLAGPLKTQYF.

The chain employs TRBV12-3 or TRBV12-4 and TRBJ1-3; TRBD1 agrees at 7 bases. J was trimmed by 6 bases and V by 5 bases; bases with no gene match: 4. The CDR3 spans 13 residues. The DNA for the CDR3 is TGTGCCAGCAGTAGACAGGGTTTAAACACCATATATTTT. Translated, it gives CASSRQGLNTIYF.

The V call is TRBV18, the J call TRBJ1-1, with a weak D call TRBD1 (6 bases). The length of the CDR3 is 15 residues. The V end was cut by 2 bases, the J end by 5 bases, with 15 bases between. In germline, CDR1 is KGHSH, CDR2 LQKENI. DNA of the CDR3: TGTGCCAGCTCACCAACAGGGTCGAGTAGTACTGAAGCTTTCTTT. It encodes CASSPTGSSSTEAFF.

This chain uses TRBV18 with TRBJ1-1; a weak D match, TRBD1 (6 bases). The CDR3 runs to 13 residues. V lost 3 bases to trimming and J lost 7 bases, with 12 bases between them. Germline V gives CDR1 KGHSH, CDR2 LQKENI. This chain's CDR3 is CASSPRRTVEAFF. In nucleotides, the CDR3 is TGTGCCAGCTCACCCCGGAGGACAGTTGAAGCTTTCTTT.

This clone was counted once. CDR3 protein: CASIGMGPPSDEQYF. Here the CDR3 DNA reads TGTGCCAGCATCGGAATGGGGCCCCCGTCGGACGAGCAGTACTTC. The chain couples TRBV21-1 to TRBJ2-7; the D call TRBD1 from the table was never checked on the DNA. TRBV21-1 is a pseudogene. This CDR3 spans 15 amino acids.

J is TRBJ1-4 and V is TRBV30, with D uncertain. Germline V lookup: CDR1 GTSNPN, CDR2 SVGIG (reference sequence). The ends were cut back, 1 base at V and 2 bases at J, with 11 bases in the middle. The CDR3 extends over 15 amino acids. The CDR3 loop reads CAWSGQASTNEKLFF. The CDR3 DNA follows: TGTGCCTGGAGTGGCCAGGCCAGCACTAATGAAAAACTGTTTTTT.

This rearrangement joins TRBV4-1 to TRBJ1-5, with a tentative D call TRBD1 (5 bases). This CDR3 region has 15 residues. Trimming stripped 4 bases from V and 3 bases from J, with 13 bases between. Germline CDR1 and CDR2: MGHRA and YSYEKL. CDR3 sequence reads: CASSRTGGFNQPQHF. The DNA for the CDR3 is TGCGCCAGCAGCCGCACCGGGGGTTTCAATCAGCCCCAGCATTTT.

This clone was observed a handful of times. This chain joins TRBV7-9 and TRBJ2-1; 7 bases agree with TRBD1. The CDR3 runs to 15 residues. Per germline, CDR1 SEHNR and CDR2 FQNEAQ (reference sequence). The V gene end was trimmed by 5 bases and the J gene end by 0 bases; junction bases not matched to a gene: 4. CDR3 in amino acids: CASSPQGLSYNEQFF. CDR3 in DNA: TGTGCCAGCAGCCCACAGGGGCTCTCCTACAATGAGCAGTTCTTC.

This rearrangement joins TRBV30 to TRBJ1-2; TRBD1 matches 7 bases. Germline V gives CDR1 GTSNPN, CDR2 SVGIG (reference sequence). The CDR3 consists of 14 residues. The trim removed 0 bases at V and 2 bases at J, leaving 3 bases unmatched. The CDR3 loop reads CAWSVRGNNYGYTF. Here the CDR3 DNA reads TGTGCCTGGAGTGTCAGGGGGAACAACTATGGCTACACCTTC.

The gene calls are TRBV6-5 and TRBJ1-2; D unclear. Germline CDR1 MNHEY, CDR2 SVGAGI. V lost 5 bases to trimming and J lost 0 bases, with 4 bases between them. The CDR3 extends over 12 amino acids. The CDR3 spells CASSIANYGYTF. The CDR3 DNA reads as TGTGCCAGCAGTATAGCTAACTATGGCTACACCTTC.

In this sample, this clone turned up a few times. J is TRBJ1-4 and V is TRBV11-2, with 9 bases identical to TRBD1. The CDR3 loop spans 14 amino acids. Unmatched junction bases numbered 4, after V lost 3 bases and J lost 8 bases. The germline CDR1 and CDR2 sequences are SGHAT and FQNNGV. Here the CDR3 reads CASSFGTGNEKLFF. DNA of the CDR3: TGTGCCAGCAGCTTCGGGACAGGGAACGAAAAACTGTTTTTT.

The chain employs TRBV11-3 and TRBJ2-7; no definite D call. V was clipped by 2 bases and J by 5 bases, with 4 bases between them. There are 11 residues in the CDR3. CDR1 SGHNT and CDR2 YENEEA come from the germline V gene. CDR3 sequence (DNA): TGTGCCAGCAGCTTAAACAACGAGCAGTACTTC. Translated, it gives CASSLNNEQYF.

J is TRBJ1-5 and V is TRBV4-2; maybe TRBD1 (5 bases). Trimming cost V 0 bases and J 2 bases, with 14 bases left between them. Germline V CDR1 and CDR2: LGHNA, YNFKEQ. This CDR3 has 17 amino acids. CDR3 in DNA: TGTGCCAGCAGCCAAGATTGGAAGGGGCTCGGCAATCAGCCCCAGCATTTT. It encodes CASSQDWKGLGNQPQHF.

This rearrangement joins TRBV16 to TRBJ1-1, with D hard to call. Looked up from germline, CDR1 is KGHSY and CDR2 is FQNENV. Trimming cost V 7 bases and J 5 bases, with 20 bases left between them. The CDR3 loop spans 15 amino acids. The CDR3 region has the DNA TGTGCCAGCACCCGGAGCACTACTTCAAGGACTGAAGCTTTCTTT. This sequence encodes CASTRSTTSRTEAFF.

This rearrangement joins TRBV7-3 to TRBJ1-1; D is ambiguous. Germline lookup yields CDR1 SGHTA and CDR2 FQGTGA. Trimming took off 1 base at V and 1 base at J, with 4 bases between the two ends. The CDR3 is 13 residues long. In DNA form, the CDR3 reads TGTGCCAGCAGCTTAATGAGGAACACTGAAGCTTTCTTT. Translating gives CASSLMRNTEAFF.

This clone was counted only a few times. The chain joins TRBV7-9 to TRBJ2-3; 7 positions match TRBD1. The CDR3 is 14 amino acids. Germline V gene data show CDR1 as SEHNR and CDR2 as FQNEAQ (reference sequence). The V segment lost 2 bases and the J segment 3 bases; nucleotides outside the gene matches: 2. DNA of the CDR3: TGTGCCAGCAGCTTAAAGGGGGCAACAGATACGCAGTATTTT. It specifies CASSLKGATDTQYF. Looking up the rest from reference TRBV7-9 and TRBJ2-3 gives the full variable domain: DTGVSQNPRHKITKRGQNVTFRCDPISEHNRLYWYRQTLGQGPEFLTYFQNEAQLEKSRLLSDRFSAERPKGSFSTLEIQRTEQGDSAMYLCASSLKGATDTQYFGPGTRLTVL.

There are a few counts of this clone. The chain links TRBV11-2 to TRBJ1-1; D might be TRBD1 (5 bases). This CDR3 is built from 13 residues. V was pared by 3 bases and J by 9 bases, with 14 bases between. CDR1 and CDR2 from the germline V gene are SGHAT and FQNNGV. This CDR3 is CASSFSGDPKAFF. CDR3 DNA sequence: TGTGCCAGCAGCTTTAGCGGGGACCCCAAAGCTTTCTTT. Combining the CDR3 with reference TRBV11-2 and TRBJ1-1 gives the whole variable domain EAGVAQSPRYKIIEKRQSVAFWCNPISGHATLYWYQQILGQGPKLLIQFQNNGVVDDSQLPKDRFSAERLKGVDSTLKIQPAKLEDSAVYLCASSFSGDPKAFFGQGTRLTVV.

The genes are TRBV7-9 and TRBJ2-5; D remains unclear. The germline V gene has CDR1 SEHNR and CDR2 FQNEAQ (reference sequence). This CDR3 comprises 12 residues. V was shortened by 3 bases and J by 2 bases, with 4 bases between the two germline ends. The CDR3 here is CASSFTQETQYF. The CDR3 nucleotides are TGTGCCAGCAGCTTTACTCAAGAGACCCAGTACTTC. Variable domain in full (rest from reference TRBV7-9 and TRBJ2-5): DTGVSQNPRHKITKRGQNVTFRCDPISEHNRLYWYRQTLGQGPEFLTYFQNEAQLEKSRLLSDRFSAERPKGSFSTLEIQRTEQGDSAMYLCASSFTQETQYFGPGTRLLVL.